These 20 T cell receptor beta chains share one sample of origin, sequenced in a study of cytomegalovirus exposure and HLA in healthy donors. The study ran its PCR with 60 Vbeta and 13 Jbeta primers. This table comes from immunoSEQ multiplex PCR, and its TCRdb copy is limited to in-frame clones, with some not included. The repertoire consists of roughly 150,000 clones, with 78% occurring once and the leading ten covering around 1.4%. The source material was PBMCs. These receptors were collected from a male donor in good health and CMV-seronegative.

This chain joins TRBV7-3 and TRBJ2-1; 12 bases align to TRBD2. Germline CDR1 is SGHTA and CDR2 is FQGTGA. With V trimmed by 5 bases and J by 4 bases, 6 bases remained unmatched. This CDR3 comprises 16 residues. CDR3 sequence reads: CASSAEGLAGYNEQFF. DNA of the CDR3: TGTGCCAGCAGCGCCGAGGGACTAGCGGGTTACAATGAGCAGTTCTTC.

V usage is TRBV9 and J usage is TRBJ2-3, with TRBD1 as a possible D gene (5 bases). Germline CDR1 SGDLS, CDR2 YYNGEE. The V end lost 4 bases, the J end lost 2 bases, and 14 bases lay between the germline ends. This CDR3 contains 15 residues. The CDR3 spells CASSPRGSFTDTQYF. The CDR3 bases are TGTGCCAGCAGCCCAAGGGGATCCTTCACAGATACGCAGTATTTT.

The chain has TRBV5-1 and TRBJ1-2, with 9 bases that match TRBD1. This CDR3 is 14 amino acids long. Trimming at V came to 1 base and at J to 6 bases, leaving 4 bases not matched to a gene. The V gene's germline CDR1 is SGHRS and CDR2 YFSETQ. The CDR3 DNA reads TGCGCCAGCAGCTTGTCGTGGACAGGGGATGGCTACACCTTC. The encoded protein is CASSLSWTGDGYTF.

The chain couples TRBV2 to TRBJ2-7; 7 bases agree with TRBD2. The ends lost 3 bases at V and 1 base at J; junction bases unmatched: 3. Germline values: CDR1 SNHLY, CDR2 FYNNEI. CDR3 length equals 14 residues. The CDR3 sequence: CASSDLAGSYEQYF. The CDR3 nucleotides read TGTGCCAGCAGTGATTTAGCGGGTTCCTACGAGCAGTACTTC. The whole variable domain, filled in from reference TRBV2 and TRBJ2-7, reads EPEVTQTPSHQVTQMGQEVILRCVPISNHLYFYWYRQILGQKVEFLVSFYNNEISEKSEIFDDQFSVERPDGSNFTLKIRSTKLEDSAMYFCASSDLAGSYEQYFGPGTRLTVT.

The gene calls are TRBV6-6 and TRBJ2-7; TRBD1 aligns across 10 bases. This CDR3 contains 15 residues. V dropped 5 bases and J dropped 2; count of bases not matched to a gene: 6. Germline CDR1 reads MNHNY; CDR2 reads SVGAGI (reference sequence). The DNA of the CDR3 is TGTGCCAGCAGTCTGGGGACAGGGGACGCCTACGAGCAGTACTTC. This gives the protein CASSLGTGDAYEQYF.

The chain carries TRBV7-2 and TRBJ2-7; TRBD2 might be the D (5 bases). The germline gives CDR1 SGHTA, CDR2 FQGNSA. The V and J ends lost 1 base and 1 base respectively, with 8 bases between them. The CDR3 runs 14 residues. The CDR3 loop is CASSLGLASYEQYF. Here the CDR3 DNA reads TGTGCCAGCAGCTTAGGGCTAGCATCCTACGAGCAGTACTTC.

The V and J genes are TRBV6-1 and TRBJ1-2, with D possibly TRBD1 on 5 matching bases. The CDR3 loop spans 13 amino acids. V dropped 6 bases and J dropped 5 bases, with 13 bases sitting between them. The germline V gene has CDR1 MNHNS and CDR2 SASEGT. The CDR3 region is CASSPLGLYGYTF. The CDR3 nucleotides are TGTGCCAGCAGCCCCCTGGGACTATATGGCTACACCTTC.

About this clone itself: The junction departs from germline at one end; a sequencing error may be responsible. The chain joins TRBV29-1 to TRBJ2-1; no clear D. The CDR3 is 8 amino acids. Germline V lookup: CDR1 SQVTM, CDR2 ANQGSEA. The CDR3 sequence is CSDNKQFF. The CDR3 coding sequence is TGCAGCGACAATAAGCAGTTCTTC.

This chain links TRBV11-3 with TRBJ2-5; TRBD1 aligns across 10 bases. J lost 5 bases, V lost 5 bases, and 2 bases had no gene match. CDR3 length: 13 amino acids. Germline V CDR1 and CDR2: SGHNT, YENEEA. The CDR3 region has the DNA TGTGCCAGCAGCCGGGACAGGGGTGAGACCCAGTACTTC. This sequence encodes CASSRDRGETQYF.

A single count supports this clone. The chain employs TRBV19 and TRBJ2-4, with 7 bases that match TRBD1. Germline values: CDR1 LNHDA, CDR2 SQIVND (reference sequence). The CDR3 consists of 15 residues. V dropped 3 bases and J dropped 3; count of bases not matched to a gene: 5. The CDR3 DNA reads TGTGCCAGTAGTATCGGACAGGACCTCAAAAACATTCAGTACTTC. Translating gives CASSIGQDLKNIQYF.

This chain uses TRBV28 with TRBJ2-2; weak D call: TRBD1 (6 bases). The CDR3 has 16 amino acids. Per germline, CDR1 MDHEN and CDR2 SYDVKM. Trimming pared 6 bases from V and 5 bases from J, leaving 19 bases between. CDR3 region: CASSPVPGRGTGELFF. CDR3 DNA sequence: TGTGCCAGCAGCCCTGTCCCAGGAAGGGGGACCGGGGAGCTGTTTTTT.

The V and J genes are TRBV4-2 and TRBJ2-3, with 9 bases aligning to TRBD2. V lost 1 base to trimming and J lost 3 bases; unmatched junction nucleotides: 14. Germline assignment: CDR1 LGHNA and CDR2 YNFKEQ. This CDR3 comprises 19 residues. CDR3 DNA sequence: TGTGCCAGCAGCCAAGTAGCAGCGGGGGGCCAGGGTAGGACAGATACGCAGTATTTT. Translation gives CASSQVAAGGQGRTDTQYF.

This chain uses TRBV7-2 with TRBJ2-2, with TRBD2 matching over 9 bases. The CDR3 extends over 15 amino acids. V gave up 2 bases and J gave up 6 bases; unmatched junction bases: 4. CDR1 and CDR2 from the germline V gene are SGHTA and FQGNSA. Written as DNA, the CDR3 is TGTGCCAGCAGCTTAACGCGGGGGGGGTCCGGGGAGCTGTTTTTT. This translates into CASSLTRGGSGELFF.

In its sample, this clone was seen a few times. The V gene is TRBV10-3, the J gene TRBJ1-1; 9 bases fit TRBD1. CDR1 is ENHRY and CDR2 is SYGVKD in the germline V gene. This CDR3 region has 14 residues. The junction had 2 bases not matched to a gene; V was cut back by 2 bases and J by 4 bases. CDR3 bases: TGTGCCATCAGTGAGGGACAGGGGAGCACTGAAGCTTTCTTT. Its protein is CAISEGQGSTEAFF.

DNA of the CDR3: TGTGCCAGCAGCAGAAGGACAGGAGAATATCAGCCCCAGCATTTT. It codes for CASSRRTGEYQPQHF. This rearrangement joins TRBV6-4 to TRBJ1-5, with 7 nucleotides matching TRBD1. V lost 6 bases to trimming and J lost 5 bases; unmatched junction nucleotides: 10. CDR1 is MRHNA and CDR2 is SNTAGT in the germline V gene. This CDR3 is 15 amino acids long.

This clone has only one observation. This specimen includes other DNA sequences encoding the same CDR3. The CDR3 region has the DNA TGCGCCAGCAGCTTGCCAGGGCTCTACGAGCAGTACTTC. Its translation: CASSLPGLYEQYF. The rearrangement joins TRBV5-1 to TRBJ2-7; a possible D gene is TRBD1 (5 bases). The V gene lost 1 base and the J gene lost 3 bases, with 8 bases spanning the gap. The CDR3 is 13 residues long. Germline CDR1 and CDR2: SGHRS and YFSETQ. The entire variable domain, with the rest obtained from reference TRBV5-1 and TRBJ2-7, is as follows: KAGVTQTPRYLIKTRGQQVTLSCSPISGHRSVSWYQQTPGQGLQFLFEYFSETQRNKGNFPGRFSGRQFSNSRSEMNVSTLELGDSALYLCASSLPGLYEQYFGPGTRLTVT.

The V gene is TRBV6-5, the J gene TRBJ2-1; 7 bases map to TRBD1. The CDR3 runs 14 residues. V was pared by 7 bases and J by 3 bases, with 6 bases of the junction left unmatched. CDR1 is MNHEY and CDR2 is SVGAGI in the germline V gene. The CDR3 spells CASNDRDHYNEQFF. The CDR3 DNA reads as TGTGCCAGCAATGACAGGGACCACTACAATGAGCAGTTCTTC.

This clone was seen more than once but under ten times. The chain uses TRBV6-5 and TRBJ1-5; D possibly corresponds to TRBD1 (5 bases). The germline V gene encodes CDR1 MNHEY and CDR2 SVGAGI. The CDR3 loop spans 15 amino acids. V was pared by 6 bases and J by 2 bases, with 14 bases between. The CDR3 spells CASRRDPTGNQPQHF. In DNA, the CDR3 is TGTGCCAGCAGGCGGGACCCAACGGGCAATCAGCCCCAGCATTTT.

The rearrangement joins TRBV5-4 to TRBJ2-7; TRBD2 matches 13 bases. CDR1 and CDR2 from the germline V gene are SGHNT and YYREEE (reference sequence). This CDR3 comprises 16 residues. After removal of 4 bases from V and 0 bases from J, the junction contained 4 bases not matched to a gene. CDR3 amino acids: CASSRTSGSSSYEQYF. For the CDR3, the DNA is TGTGCCAGCAGCAGGACTAGCGGGAGTTCCTCCTACGAGCAGTACTTC.

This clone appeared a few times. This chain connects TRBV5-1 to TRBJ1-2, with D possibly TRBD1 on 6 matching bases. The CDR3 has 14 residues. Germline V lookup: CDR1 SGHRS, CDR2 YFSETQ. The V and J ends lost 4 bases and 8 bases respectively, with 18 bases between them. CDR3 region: CASSPQTGSEGYTF. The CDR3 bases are TGCGCCAGCAGCCCCCAGACAGGATCGGAGGGCTACACCTTC.